This T cell receptor beta chain was captured in a study of cytomegalovirus exposure and HLA in healthy donors. Findings of the study overall: It was reportedly the case that the classifier diagnosed cytomegalovirus status with high specificity and sensitivity. Most TCR sequences were rare, but some public TCRs occurred in many donors. The study flagged some 170 TCR beta chains as cytomegalovirus-associated.

Remarks on this clone: What it binds is unknown.

Separate from the approximately 720-subject first cohort, the roughly 120-subject validation cohort was the one that the donors belonged to. Germline trimming cut 3 bases from V and 3 bases from J; bases unmatched to any gene: 6. The CDR3 spans 15 residues. CDR1 and CDR2 (germline): KGHSH, LQKENI. Profiling relied on immunoSEQ multiplex PCR, and the TCRdb table lists in-frame clones only, not all of them. The repertoire holds about 160,000 clones, with approximately 90% as singletons. The TCR originated in a man between 18 and 29 years old in good health and CMV-seronegative. Material: PBMCs. The chain carries TRBV18 and TRBJ2-7; 9 nucleotides align to TRBD1. The CDR3 reads CASSPPGQGIYEQYF. For the CDR3, the DNA is TGTGCCAGCTCACCGCCGGGACAGGGAATCTACGAGCAGTACTTC.